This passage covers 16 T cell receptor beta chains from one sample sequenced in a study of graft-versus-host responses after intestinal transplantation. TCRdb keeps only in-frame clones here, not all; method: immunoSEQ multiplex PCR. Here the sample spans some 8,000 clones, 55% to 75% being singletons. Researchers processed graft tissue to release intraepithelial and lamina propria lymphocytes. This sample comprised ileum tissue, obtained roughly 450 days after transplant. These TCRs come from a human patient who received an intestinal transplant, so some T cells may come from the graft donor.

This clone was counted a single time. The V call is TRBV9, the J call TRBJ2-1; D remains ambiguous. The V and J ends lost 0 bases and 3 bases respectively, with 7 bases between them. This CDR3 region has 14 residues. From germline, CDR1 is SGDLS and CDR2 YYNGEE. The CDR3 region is CASSVAPSYNEQFF. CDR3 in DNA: TGTGCCAGCAGCGTAGCCCCTAGCTACAATGAGCAGTTCTTC. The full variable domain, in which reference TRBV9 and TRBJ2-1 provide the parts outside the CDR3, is DSGVTQTPKHLITATGQRVTLRCSPRSGDLSVYWYQQSLDQGLQFLIQYYNGEERAKGNILERFSAQQFPDLHSELNLSSLELGDSALYFCASSVAPSYNEQFFGPGTRLTVL.

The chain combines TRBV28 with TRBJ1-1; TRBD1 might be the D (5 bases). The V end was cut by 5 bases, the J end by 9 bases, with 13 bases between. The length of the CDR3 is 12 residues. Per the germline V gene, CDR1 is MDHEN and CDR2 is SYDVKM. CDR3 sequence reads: CASSPQGTKAFF. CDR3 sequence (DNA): TGTGCCAGCAGTCCCCAGGGTACCAAAGCTTTCTTT.

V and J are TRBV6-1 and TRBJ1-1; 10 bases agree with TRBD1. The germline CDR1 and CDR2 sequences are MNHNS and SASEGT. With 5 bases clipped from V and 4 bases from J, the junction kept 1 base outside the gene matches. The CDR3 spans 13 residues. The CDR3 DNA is TGTGCCAGCAGTCGGACAGGGGGCACTGAAGCTTTCTTT. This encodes CASSRTGGTEAFF.

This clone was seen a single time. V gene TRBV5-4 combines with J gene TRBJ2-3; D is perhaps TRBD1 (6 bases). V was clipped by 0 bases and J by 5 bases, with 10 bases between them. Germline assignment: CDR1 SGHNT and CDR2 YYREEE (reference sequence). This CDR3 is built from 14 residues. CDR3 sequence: CASSLGRGKDTQYF. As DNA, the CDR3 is TGTGCCAGCAGCTTGGGCAGGGGAAAAGATACGCAGTATTTT.

The DNA for the CDR3 is TGTGCCAGCACTATAACAGGGGGGGGTCAGCCCCAGCATTTT. This translates into CASTITGGGQPQHF. The J gene is TRBJ1-5, the V gene TRBV28, with 8 nucleotides matching TRBD1. This CDR3 spans 14 amino acids. With V trimmed by 7 bases and J by 6 bases, 8 bases remained unmatched. Germline lookup yields CDR1 MDHEN and CDR2 SYDVKM.

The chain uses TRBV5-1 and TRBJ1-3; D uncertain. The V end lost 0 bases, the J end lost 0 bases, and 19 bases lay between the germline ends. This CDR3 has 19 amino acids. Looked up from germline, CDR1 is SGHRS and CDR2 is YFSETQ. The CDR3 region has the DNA TGCGCCAGCAGCTTGGTCGGTGGGCATCTTATGAGCTCTGGAAACACCATATATTTT. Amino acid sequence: CASSLVGGHLMSSGNTIYF.

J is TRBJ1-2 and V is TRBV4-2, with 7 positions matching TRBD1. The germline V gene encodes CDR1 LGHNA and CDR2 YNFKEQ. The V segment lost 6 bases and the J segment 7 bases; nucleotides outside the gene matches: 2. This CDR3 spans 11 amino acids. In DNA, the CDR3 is TGTGCCAGCAGACACAGGGGTGGCTACACCTTC. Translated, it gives CASRHRGGYTF.

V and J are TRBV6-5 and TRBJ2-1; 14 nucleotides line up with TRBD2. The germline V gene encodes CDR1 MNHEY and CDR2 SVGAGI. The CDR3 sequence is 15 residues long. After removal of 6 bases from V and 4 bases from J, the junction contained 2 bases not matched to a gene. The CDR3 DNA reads TGTGCCAGCAGCCGACTAGCGGGAGGGTACAATGAGCAGTTCTTC. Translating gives CASSRLAGGYNEQFF.

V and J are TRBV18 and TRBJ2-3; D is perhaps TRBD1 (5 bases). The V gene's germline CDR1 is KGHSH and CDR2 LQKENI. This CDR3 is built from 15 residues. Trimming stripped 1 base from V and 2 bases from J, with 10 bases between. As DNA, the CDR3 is TGTGCCAGCTCACCACGGGGCGGTTCCACAGATACGCAGTATTTT. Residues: CASSPRGGSTDTQYF.

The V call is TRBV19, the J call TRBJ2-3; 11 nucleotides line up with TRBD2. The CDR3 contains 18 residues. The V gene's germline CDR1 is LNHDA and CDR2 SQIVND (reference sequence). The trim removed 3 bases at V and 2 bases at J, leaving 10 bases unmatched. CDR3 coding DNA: TGTGCCAGTAGTATTCAGATAGCGGGGGGGATCTTCACAGATACGCAGTATTTT. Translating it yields CASSIQIAGGIFTDTQYF.

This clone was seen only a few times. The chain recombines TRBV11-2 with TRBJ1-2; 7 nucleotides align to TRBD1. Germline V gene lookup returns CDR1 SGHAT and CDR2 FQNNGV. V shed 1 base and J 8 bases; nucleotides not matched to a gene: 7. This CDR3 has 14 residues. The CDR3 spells CASSLVGQGGGYTF. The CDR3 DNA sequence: TGTGCCAGCAGCTTAGTTGGGCAGGGGGGAGGCTACACCTTC.

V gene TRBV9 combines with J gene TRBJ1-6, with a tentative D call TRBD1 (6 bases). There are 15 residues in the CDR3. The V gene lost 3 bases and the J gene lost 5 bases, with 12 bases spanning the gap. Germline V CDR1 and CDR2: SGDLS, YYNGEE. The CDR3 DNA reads TGTGCCAGCAGCGCCCGGGACAACAATAATTCACCCCTCCACTTT. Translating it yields CASSARDNNNSPLHF.

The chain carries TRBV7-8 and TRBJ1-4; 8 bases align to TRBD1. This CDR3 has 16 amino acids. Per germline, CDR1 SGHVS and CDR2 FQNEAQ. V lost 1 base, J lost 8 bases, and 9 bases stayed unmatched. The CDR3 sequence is CASSLGDQGASEKLFF. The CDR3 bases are TGTGCCAGCAGCTTAGGGGACCAGGGGGCTTCGGAAAAACTGTTTTTT.

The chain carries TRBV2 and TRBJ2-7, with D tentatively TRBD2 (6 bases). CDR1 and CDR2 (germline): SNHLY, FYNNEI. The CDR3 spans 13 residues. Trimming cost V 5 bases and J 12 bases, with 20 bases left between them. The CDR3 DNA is TGTGCCAGCAGTCACCCCCTGGGGGGATCTCGGTACGTC. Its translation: CASSHPLGGSRYV.

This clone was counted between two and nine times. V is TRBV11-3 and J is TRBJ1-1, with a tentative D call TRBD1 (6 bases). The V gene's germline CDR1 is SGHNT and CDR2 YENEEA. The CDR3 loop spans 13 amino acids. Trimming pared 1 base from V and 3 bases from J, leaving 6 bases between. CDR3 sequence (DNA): TGTGCCAGCAGCTTAGCAGGGGACACTGAAGCTTTCTTT. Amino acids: CASSLAGDTEAFF.

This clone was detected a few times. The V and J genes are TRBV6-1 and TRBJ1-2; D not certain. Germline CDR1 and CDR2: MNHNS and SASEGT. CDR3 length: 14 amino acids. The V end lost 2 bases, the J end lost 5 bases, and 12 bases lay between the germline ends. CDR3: CASSEKVSSYGYTF. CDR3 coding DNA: TGTGCCAGCAGTGAAAAGGTCTCCTCTTATGGCTACACCTTC.